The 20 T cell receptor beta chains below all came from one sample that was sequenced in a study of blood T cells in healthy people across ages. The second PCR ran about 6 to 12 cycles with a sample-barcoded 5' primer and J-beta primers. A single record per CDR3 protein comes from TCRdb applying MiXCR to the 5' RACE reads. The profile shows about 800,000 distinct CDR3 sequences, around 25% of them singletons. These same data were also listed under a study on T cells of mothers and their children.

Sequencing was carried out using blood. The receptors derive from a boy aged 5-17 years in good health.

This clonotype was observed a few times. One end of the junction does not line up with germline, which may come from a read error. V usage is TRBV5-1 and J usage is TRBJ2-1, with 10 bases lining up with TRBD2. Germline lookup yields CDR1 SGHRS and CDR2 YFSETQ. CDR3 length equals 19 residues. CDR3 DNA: TGCACCAGCAGCTTAATAAGTAAGATCAAACTAGCGGGATACAATGAGCAGTTCTTC. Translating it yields CTSSLISKIKLAGYNEQFF.

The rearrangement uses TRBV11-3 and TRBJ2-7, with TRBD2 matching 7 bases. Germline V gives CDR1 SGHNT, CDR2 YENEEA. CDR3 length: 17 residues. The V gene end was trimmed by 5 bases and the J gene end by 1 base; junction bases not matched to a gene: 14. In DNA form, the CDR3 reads TGTGCCAGCAGCGTCGTCGCGGGCGGGAGTTTTTCCTACGAGCAGTACTTC. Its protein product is CASSVVAGGSFSYEQYF.

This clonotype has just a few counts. The CDR3 loop is CASGGRTAHLAKNIQYF. The CDR3 coding sequence is TGTGCTAGTGGGGGAAGGACAGCTCATCTAGCCAAAAACATTCAGTACTTC. The chain uses TRBV12-5 and TRBJ2-4; maybe TRBD1 (6 bases). The germline gives CDR1 LGHNT, CDR2 FRNRAP. V was clipped by 6 bases and J by 0 bases, with 18 bases between them. This CDR3 is built from 17 residues.

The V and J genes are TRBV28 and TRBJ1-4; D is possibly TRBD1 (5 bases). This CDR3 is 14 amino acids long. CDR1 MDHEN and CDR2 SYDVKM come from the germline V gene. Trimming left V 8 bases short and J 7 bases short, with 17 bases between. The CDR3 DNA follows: TGTGCCAGCCGCCTGACAGTTAGTAGTGAAAAACTGTTTTTT. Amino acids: CASRLTVSSEKLFF.

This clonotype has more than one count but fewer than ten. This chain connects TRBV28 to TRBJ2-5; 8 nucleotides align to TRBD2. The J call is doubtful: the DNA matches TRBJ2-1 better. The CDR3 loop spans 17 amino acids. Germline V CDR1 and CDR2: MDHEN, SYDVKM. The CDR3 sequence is CASSPFTVAGQGNEQFF. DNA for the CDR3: TGTGCCAGCAGTCCCTTTACCGTAGCGGGACAAGGCAATGAGCAGTTCTTC.

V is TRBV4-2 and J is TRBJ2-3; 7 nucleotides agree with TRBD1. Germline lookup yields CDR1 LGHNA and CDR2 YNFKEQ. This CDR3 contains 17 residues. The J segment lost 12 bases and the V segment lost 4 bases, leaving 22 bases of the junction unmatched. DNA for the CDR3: TGTGCCAGCAGCCGGCACCGACAGGGTTGGGCAACCCGGCCCCAGTATTTT. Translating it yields CASSRHRQGWATRPQYF.

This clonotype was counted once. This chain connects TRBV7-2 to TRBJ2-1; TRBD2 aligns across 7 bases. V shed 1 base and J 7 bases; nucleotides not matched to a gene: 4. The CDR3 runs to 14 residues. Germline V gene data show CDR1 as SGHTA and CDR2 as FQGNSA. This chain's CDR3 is CASSLGAGVNEQFF. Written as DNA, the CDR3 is TGTGCCAGCAGCTTAGGGGCGGGGGTAAATGAGCAGTTCTTC. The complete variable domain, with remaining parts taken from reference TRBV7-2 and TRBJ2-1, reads GAGVSQSPSNKVTEKGKDVELRCDPISGHTALYWYRQSLGQGLEFLIYFQGNSAPDKSGLPSDRFSAERTGGSVSTLTIQRTQQEDSAVYLCASSLGAGVNEQFFGPGTRLTVL.

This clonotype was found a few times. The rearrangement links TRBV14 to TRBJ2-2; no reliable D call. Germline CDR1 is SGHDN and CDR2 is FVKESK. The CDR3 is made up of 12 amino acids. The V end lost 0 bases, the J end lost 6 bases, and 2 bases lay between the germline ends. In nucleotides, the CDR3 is TGTGCCAGCAGCCAAGATGCCGGGGAGCTGTTTTTT. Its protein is CASSQDAGELFF.

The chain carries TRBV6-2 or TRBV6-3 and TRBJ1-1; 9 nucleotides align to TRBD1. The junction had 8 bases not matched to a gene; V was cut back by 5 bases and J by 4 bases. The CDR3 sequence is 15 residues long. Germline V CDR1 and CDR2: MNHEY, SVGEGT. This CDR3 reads CASSDTLDRGTEAFF. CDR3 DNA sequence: TGTGCCAGCAGTGACACCCTGGACAGGGGCACTGAAGCTTTCTTT.

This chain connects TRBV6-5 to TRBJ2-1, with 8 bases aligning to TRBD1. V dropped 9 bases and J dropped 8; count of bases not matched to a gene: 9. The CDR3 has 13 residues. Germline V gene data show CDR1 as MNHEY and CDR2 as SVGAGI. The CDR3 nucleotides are TGTGCCAGTGCCAGGGGGCCGATGTATGAGCAGTTCTTC. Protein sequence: CASARGPMYEQFF.

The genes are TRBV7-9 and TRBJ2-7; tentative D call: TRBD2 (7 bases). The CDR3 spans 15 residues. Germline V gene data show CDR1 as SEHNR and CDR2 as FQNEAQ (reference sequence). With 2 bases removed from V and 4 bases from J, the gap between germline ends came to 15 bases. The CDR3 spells CASSLLGGGDYEQYF. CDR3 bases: TGTGCCAGCAGCTTATTAGGGGGGGGTGATTACGAGCAGTACTTC.

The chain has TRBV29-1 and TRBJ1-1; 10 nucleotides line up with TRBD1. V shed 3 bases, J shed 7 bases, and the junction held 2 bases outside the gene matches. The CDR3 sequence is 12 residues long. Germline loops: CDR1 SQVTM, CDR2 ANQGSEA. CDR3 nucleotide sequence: TGCAGCGTTGACCGGACAGGGGGTGAAGCTTTCTTT. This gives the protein CSVDRTGGEAFF.

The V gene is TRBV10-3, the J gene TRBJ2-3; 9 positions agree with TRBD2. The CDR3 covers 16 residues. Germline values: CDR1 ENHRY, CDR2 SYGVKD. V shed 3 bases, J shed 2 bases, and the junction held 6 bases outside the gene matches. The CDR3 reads CAISDLASGTTDTQYF. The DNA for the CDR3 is TGTGCCATCAGTGATTTGGCTAGCGGGACCACAGATACGCAGTATTTT.

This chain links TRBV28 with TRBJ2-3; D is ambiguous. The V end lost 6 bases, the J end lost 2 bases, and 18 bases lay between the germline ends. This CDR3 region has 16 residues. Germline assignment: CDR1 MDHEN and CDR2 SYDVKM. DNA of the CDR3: TGTGCCAGCAGCACATATCGGGCTTCACCCACAGATACGCAGTATTTT. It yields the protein CASSTYRASPTDTQYF.

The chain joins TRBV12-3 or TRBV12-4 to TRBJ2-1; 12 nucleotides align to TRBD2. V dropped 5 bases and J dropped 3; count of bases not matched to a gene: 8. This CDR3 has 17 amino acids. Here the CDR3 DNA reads TGTGCCAGCAGTGCTAGCGGGAGGGCCCCATACTACAATGAGCAGTTCTTC. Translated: CASSASGRAPYYNEQFF.

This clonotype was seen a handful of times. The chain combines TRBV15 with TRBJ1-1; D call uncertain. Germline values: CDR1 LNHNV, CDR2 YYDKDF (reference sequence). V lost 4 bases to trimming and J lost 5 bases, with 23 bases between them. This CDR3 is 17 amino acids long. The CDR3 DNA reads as TGTGCCACCAGCAACCACCATGACGAGAATTTCGAAACTGAAGCTTTCTTT. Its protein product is CATSNHHDENFETEAFF.

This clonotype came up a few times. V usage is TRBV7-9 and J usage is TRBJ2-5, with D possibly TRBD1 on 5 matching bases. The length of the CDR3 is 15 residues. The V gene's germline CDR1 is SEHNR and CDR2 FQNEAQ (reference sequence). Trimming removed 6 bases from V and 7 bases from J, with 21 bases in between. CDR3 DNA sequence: TGTGCCAGCAGTCTCACTGACAGCCTGGGTGGGACCCAGTACTTC. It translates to CASSLTDSLGGTQYF.

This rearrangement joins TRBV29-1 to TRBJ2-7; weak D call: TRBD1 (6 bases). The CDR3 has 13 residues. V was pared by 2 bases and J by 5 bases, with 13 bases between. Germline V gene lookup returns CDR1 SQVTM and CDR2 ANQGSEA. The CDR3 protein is CSVEPGVANEQYF. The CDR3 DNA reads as TGCAGCGTTGAACCAGGGGTAGCCAACGAGCAGTACTTC.

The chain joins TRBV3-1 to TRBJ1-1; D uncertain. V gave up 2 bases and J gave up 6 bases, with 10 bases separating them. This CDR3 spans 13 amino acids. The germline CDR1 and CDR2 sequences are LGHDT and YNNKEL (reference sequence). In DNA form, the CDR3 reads TGTGCCAGCAGCCAACGCGGGATCCCTGAAGCTTTCTTT. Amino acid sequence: CASSQRGIPEAFF.

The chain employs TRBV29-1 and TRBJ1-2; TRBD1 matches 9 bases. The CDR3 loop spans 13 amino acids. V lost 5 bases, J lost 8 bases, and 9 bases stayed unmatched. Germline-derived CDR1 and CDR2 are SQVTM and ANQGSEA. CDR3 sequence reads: CSVTGGRPGGYTF. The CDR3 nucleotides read TGCAGCGTTACAGGGGGCCGGCCGGGGGGCTACACCTTC.